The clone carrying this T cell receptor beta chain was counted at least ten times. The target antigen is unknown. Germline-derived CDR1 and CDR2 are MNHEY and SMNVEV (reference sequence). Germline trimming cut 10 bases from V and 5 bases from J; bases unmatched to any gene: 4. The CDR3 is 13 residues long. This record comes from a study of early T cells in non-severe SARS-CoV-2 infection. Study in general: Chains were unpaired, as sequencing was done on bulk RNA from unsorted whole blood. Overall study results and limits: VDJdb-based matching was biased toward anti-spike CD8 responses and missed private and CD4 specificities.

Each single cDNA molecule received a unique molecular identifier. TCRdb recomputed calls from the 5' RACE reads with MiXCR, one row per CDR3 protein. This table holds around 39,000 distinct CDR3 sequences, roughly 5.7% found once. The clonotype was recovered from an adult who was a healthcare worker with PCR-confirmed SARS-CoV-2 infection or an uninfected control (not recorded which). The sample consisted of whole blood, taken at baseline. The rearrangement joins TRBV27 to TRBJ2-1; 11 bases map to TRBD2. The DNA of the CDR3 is TGTGCCATCCGACTAGCGGGAAACAATGAGCAGTTCTTC. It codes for CAIRLAGNNEQFF.